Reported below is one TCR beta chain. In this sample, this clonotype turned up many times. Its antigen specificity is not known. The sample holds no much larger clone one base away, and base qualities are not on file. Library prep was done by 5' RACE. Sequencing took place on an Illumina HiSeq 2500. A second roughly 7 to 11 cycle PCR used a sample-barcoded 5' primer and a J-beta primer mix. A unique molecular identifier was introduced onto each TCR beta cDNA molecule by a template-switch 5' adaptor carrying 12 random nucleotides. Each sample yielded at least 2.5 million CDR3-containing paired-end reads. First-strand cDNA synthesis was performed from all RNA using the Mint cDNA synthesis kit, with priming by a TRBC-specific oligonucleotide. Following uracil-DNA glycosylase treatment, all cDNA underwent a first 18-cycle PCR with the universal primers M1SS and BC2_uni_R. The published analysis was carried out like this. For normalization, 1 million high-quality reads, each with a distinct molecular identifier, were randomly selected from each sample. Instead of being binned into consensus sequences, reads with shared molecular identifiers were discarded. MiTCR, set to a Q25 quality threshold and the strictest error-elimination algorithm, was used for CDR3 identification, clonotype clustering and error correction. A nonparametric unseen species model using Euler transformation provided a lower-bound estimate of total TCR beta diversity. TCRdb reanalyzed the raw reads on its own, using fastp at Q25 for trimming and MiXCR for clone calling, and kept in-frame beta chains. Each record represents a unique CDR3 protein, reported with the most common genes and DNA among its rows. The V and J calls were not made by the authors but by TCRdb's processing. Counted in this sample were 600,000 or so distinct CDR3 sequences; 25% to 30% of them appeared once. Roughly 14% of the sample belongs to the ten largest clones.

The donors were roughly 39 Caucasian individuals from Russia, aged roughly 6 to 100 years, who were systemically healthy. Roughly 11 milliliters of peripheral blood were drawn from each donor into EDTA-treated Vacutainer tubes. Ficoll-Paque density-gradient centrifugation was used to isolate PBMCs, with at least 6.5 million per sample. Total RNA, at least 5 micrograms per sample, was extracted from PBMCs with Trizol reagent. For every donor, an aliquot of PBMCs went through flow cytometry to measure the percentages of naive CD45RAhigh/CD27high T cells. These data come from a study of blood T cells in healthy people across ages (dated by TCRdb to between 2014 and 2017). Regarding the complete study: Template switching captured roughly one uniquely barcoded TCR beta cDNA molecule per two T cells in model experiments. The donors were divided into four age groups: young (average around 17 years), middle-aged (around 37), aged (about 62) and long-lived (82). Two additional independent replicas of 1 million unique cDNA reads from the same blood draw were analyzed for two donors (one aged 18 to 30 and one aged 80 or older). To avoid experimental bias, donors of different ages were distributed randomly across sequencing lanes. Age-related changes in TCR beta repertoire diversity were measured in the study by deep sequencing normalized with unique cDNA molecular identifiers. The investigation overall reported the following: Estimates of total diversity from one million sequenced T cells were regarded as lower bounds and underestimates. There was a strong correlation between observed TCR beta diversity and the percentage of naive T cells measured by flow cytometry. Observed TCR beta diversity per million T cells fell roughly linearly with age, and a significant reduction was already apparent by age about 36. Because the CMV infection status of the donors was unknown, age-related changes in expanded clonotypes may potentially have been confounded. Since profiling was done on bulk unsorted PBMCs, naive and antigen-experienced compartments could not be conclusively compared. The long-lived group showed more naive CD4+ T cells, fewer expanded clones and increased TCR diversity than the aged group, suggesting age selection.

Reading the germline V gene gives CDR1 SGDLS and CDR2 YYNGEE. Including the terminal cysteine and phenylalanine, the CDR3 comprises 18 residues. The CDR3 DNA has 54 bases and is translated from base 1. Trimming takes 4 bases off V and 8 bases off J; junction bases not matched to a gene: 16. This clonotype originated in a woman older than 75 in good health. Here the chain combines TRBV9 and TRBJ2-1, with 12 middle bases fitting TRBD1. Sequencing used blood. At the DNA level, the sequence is TGTGCCAGCAGCCCCCACCAAGGCGGGACAGGGGGCCGGGATGAGCAGTTCTTC. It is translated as CASSPHQGGTGGRDEQFF.